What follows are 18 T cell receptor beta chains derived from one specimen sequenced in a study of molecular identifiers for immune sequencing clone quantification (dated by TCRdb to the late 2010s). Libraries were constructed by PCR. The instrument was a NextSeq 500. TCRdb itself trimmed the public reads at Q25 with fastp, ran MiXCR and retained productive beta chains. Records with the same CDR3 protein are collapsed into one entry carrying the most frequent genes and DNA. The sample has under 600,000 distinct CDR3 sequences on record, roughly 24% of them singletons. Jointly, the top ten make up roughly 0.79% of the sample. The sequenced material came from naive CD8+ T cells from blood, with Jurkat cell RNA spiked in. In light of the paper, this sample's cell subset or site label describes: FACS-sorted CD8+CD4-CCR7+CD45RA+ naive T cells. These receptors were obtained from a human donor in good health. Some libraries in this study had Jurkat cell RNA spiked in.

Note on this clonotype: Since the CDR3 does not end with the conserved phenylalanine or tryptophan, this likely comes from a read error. For the CDR3, the DNA is TGTGCCAGCAGTTTATTTGTCCGCATAAACTATGGCTACACCATC. Amino acid sequence: CASSLFVRINYGYTI. The chain joins TRBV28 to TRBJ1-2; D call uncertain. Germline CDR1 reads MDHEN; CDR2 reads SYDVKM. Trimming left V 1 base short and J 2 bases short, with 11 bases between. The CDR3 loop spans 15 amino acids.

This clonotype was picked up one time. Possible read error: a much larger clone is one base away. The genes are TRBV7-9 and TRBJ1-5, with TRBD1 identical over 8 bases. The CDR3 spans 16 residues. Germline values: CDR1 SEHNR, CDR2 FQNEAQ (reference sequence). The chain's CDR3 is CASRLVAGGYNQPQHF. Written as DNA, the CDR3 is TGTGCCAGCCGCTTAGTGGCAGGGGGCTACAATCAGCCCCAGCATTTT.

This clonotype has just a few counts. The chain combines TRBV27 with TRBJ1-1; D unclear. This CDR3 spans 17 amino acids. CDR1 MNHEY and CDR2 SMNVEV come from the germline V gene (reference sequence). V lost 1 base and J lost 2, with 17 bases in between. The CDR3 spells CASSLLGREGPNTEAFF. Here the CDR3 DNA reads TGTGCCAGCAGTTTATTGGGGAGAGAAGGCCCTAACACTGAAGCTTTCTTT.

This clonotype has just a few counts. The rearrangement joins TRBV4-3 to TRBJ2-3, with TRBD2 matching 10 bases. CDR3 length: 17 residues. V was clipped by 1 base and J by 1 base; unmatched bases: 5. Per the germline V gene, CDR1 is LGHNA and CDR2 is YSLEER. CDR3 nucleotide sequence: TGCGCCAGCAGCCAAGTCAGGACTAGCGGAGGCACAGATACGCAGTATTTT. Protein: CASSQVRTSGGTDTQYF.

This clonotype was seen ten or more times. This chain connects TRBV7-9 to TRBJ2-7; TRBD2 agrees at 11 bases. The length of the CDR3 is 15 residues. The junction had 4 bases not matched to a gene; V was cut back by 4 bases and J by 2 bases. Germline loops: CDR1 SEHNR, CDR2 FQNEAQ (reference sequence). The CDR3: CASSSGLAAPYEQYF. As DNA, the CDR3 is TGTGCCAGCAGCTCGGGACTAGCGGCACCCTACGAGCAGTACTTC.

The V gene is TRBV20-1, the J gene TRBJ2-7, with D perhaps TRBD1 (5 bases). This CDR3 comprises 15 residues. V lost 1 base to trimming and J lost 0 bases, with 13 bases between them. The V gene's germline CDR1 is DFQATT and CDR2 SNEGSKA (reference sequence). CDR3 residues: CSARAQGISSYEQYF. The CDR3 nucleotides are TGCAGTGCTAGAGCCCAGGGCATAAGCTCCTACGAGCAGTACTTC.

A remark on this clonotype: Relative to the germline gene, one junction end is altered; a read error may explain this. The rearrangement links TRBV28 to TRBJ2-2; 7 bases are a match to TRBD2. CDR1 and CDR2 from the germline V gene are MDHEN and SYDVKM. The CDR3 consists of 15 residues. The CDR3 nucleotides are TGTGCCAGCAGTTTTGCGGGAGAAATTATCGGGGAGCTGGTTTTT. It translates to CASSFAGEIIGELVF. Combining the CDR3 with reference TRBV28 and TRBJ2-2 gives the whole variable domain DVKVTQSSRYLVKRTGEKVFLECVQDMDHENMFWYRQDPGLGLRLIYFSYDVKMKEKGDIPEGYSVSREKKERFSLILESASTNQTSMYLCASSFAGEIIGELVFGEGSRLTVL.

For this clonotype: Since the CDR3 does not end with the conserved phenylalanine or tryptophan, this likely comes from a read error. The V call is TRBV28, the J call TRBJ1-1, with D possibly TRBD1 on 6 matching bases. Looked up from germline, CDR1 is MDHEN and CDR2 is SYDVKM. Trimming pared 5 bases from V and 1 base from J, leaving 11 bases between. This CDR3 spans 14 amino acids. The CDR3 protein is CASSRDKANTEAFL. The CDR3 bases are TGTGCCAGCAGTAGGGACAAGGCGAACACTGAAGCTTTCTTA.

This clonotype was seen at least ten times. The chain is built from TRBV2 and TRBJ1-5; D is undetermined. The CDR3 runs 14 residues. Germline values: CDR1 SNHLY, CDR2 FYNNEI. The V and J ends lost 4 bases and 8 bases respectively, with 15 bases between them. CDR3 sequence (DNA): TGTGCCAGCAGTGCTGAAGTAGCCTTGGAGCCCCAGCATTTT. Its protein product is CASSAEVALEPQHF.

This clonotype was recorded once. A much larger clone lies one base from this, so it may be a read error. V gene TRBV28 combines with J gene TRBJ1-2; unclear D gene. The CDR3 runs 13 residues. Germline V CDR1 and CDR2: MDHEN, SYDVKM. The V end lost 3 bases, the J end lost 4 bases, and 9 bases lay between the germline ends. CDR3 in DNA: TGTGCCAGCAGTTTGAGCCGGCCCTATGGCTACACCTTC. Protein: CASSLSRPYGYTF.

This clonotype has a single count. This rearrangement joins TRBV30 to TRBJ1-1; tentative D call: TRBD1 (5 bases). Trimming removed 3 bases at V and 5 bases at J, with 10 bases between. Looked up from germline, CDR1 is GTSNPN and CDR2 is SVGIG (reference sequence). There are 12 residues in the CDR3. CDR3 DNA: TGTGCCTGGAGCTGGGGGGGGACTGAAGCTTTCTTT. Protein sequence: CAWSWGGTEAFF.

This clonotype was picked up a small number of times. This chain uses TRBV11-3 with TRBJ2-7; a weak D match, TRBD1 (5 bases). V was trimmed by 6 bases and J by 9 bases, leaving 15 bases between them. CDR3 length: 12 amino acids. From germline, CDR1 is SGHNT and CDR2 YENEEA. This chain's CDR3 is CASSEGEGMQYF. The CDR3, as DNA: TGTGCCAGCAGTGAAGGGGAAGGAATGCAGTACTTC.

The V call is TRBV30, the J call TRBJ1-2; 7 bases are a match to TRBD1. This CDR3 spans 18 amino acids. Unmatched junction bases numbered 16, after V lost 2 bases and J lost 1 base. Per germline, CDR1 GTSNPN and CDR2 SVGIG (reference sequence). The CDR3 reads CAWSYTGPGGVDNYGYTF. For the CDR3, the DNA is TGTGCCTGGAGTTATACGGGGCCAGGGGGAGTAGATAACTATGGCTACACCTTC.

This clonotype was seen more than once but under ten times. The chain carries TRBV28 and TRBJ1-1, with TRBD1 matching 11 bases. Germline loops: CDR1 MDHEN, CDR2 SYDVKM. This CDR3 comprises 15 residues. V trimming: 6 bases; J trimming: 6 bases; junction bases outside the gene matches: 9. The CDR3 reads CASSDGQGALSEAFF. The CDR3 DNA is TGTGCCAGCAGCGACGGACAGGGGGCGCTATCTGAAGCTTTCTTT.

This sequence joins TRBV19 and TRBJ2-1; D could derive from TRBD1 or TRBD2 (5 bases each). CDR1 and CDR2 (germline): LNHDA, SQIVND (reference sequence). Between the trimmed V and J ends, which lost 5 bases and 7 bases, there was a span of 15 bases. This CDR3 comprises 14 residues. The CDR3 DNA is TGTGCCAGTAGTTGGGGGTTCCCAATGAATGAGCAGTTCTTC. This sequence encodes CASSWGFPMNEQFF.

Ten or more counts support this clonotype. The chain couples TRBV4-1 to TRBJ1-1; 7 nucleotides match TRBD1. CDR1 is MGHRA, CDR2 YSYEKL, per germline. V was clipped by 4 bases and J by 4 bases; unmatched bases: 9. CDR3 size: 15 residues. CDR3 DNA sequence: TGCGCCAGCAGCCGATTATGGGACAGAGTCACTGAAGCTTTCTTT. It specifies CASSRLWDRVTEAFF.

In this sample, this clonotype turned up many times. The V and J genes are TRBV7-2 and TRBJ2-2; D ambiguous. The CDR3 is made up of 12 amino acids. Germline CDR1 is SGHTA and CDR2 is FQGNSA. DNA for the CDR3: TGTGGTCAGCCCGGATACACCGGGGAGCTGTTTTTT. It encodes CGQPGYTGELFF. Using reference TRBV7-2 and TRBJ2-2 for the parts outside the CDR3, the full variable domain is GAGVSQSPSNKVTEKGKDVELRCDPISGHTALYWYRQSLGQGLEFLIYFQGNSAPDKSGLPSDRFSAERTGGSVSTLTIQRTQQEDSAVYLCGQPGYTGELFFGEGSRLTVL.

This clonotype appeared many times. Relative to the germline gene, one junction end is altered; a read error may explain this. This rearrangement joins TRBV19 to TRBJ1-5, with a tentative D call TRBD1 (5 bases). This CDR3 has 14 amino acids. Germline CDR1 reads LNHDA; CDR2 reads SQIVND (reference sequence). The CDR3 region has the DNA TGCGCCAGCAGCTCCACGGGGGGCAATCAGCCCCAGCATTTT. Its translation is CASSSTGGNQPQHF.